This TCR beta chain was obtained from a study of CD8 T cells in ankylosing spondylitis. Findings and caveats of the study: A motif in TCR beta, a set of about 8 highly homologous variants, appeared characteristic of ankylosing spondylitis blood.

Molecular-barcoded quantitative 5'-RACE produced these TCR beta libraries. From the 5' RACE reads, TCRdb called clonotypes with MiXCR, one entry per CDR3 protein. The table has more than 300,000 distinct CDR3 sequences, roughly 8% seen once. This clonotype has a handful of counts. Its antigen is not known. Sequenced input: blood, either unsorted or a sorted T cell fraction (not recorded which). The receptor comes from a male donor with ankylosing spondylitis.

CDR3 coding DNA: TGTGCCAGCAGCTTAGCCCAACTTGCGAGCGGGAACGAGCAGTACTTC. Protein product: CASSLAQLASGNEQYF. V is TRBV7-6 and J is TRBJ2-7; 7 bases fit TRBD2. V shed 0 bases, J shed 5 bases, and the junction held 10 bases outside the gene matches. Germline assignment: CDR1 SGHVS and CDR2 FNYEAQ. The CDR3 is 16 amino acids.